The 19 T cell receptor beta chains listed next were all sequenced from one sample in a study of shared clonotypes between healthy human individuals. Some clones are missing from TCRdb's copy, which holds only in-frame ones; the method was immunoSEQ multiplex PCR. The top ten hold 0.06% of the sample, which has under 650,000 clones, approximately 95% seen once. The source material was naive CD4+ T cells sorted from blood. As for subset: CD45RA+ positively selected. These TCRs come from a young woman in good health.

The chain has TRBV28 and TRBJ2-1, with D possibly being TRBD1 or TRBD2 (5 bases each). The V end was cut by 10 bases, the J end by 4 bases, with 17 bases between. Germline V gene sequence: CDR1 MDHEN, CDR2 SYDVKM. CDR3 length: 14 residues. For the CDR3, the DNA is TGTGCCACAAACCGGGACGAAATATACAATGAGCAGTTCTTC. Translating it yields CATNRDEIYNEQFF.

The J gene is TRBJ1-5, the V gene TRBV27, with D possibly TRBD1 on 5 matching bases. There are 15 residues in the CDR3. Germline CDR1 and CDR2: MNHEY and SMNVEV (reference sequence). Trimming took 5 bases from V and 4 from J, leaving 15 bases between them. As DNA, the CDR3 is TGTGCCAGCAGTCCGGGACGACTGGATAATCAGCCCCAGCATTTT. This codes for CASSPGRLDNQPQHF.

The gene calls are TRBV6-1 and TRBJ2-3, with TRBD2 identical over 13 bases. CDR1 and CDR2 (germline): MNHNS, SASEGT. V dropped 6 bases and J dropped 9; count of bases not matched to a gene: 6. The CDR3 covers 14 residues. The CDR3 DNA sequence: TGTGCCAGCAGCCGACTAGCGGGAGGTGACACGCAGTATTTT. The encoded protein is CASSRLAGGDTQYF.

V and J are TRBV19 and TRBJ2-1; possibly TRBD2 for D (5 bases). The CDR3 totals 13 residues. Germline V gene sequence: CDR1 LNHDA, CDR2 SQIVND (reference sequence). V dropped 3 bases and J dropped 9 bases, with 12 bases sitting between them. The CDR3 spells CASSITREGEQFF. CDR3 sequence (DNA): TGTGCCAGTAGTATTACCCGCGAGGGTGAGCAGTTCTTC.

The V and J genes are TRBV6-1 and TRBJ2-7, with no clear D. CDR1 is MNHNS, CDR2 SASEGT, per germline. The CDR3 totals 14 residues. Trimming removed 1 base from V and 0 bases from J, with 7 bases in between. The DNA for the CDR3 is TGTGCCAGCAGTGAAGGGGGAAGCTCCTACGAGCAGTACTTC. Protein: CASSEGGSSYEQYF.

The chain uses TRBV5-4 and TRBJ2-5; 7 bases fit TRBD2. Unmatched junction bases numbered 6, after V lost 0 bases and J lost 1 base. The CDR3 is made up of 16 amino acids. Germline CDR1 reads SGHNT; CDR2 reads YYREEE (reference sequence). The DNA for the CDR3 is TGTGCCAGCAGCTTGGACATGAGCGGGACCCAAGAGACCCAGTACTTC. Protein: CASSLDMSGTQETQYF.

The CDR3: CASRGLAGSSYEQYF. As DNA, the CDR3 is TGTGCCAGCAGGGGCTTGGCCGGGAGCTCCTACGAGCAGTACTTC. The chain joins TRBV28 to TRBJ2-5; possible D gene TRBD2, 6 bases. The end of the DNA is better explained by TRBJ2-7, so the J call may be wrong. Germline values: CDR1 MDHEN, CDR2 SYDVKM. The CDR3 spans 15 residues.

This sequence joins TRBV19 and TRBJ1-1; no firm D call. With 6 bases removed from V and 5 bases from J, the gap between germline ends came to 13 bases. This CDR3 has 13 amino acids. CDR1 is LNHDA and CDR2 is SQIVND in the germline V gene (reference sequence). This CDR3 reads CASSPQSGTEAFF. In DNA, the CDR3 is TGTGCCAGTAGCCCCCAGTCGGGTACTGAAGCTTTCTTT. The full variable domain, rest sourced from reference TRBV19 and TRBJ1-1, is DGGITQSPKYLFRKEGQNVTLSCEQNLNHDAMYWYRQDPGQGLRLIYYSQIVNDFQKGDIAEGYSVSREKKESFPLTVTSAQKNPTAFYLCASSPQSGTEAFFGQGTRLTVV.

V usage is TRBV27 and J usage is TRBJ1-3, with D possibly TRBD1 on 5 matching bases. The CDR3 runs to 16 residues. Germline values: CDR1 MNHEY, CDR2 SMNVEV (reference sequence). V shed 4 bases and J shed 3 bases, with 16 bases lying between them. The CDR3 nucleotides are TGTGCCAGCAGTTCGAGACAGACTAGTGGTGGAAACACCATATATTTT. This encodes CASSSRQTSGGNTIYF.

CDR3 nucleotides: TGTGCCAGCAGCAGGGGGGGTAGGACCTACGAGCAGTACTTC. It yields the protein CASSRGGRTYEQYF. This chain connects TRBV11-3 to TRBJ2-7; D might be TRBD2 (7 bases). This CDR3 spans 14 amino acids. Per germline, CDR1 SGHNT and CDR2 YENEEA. V was shortened by 5 bases and J by 2 bases, with 13 bases between the two germline ends.

This clone was counted a single time. The chain uses TRBV6-5 and TRBJ1-2; possible D gene TRBD1, 6 bases. Germline CDR1 MNHEY, CDR2 SVGAGI. The CDR3 has 13 amino acids. V lost 0 bases, J lost 6 bases, and 8 bases lay in between. CDR3 bases: TGTGCCAGCAGTTACTCTACAGGGAATGGCTACACCTTC. Translated: CASSYSTGNGYTF.

The chain uses TRBV7-8 and TRBJ2-1; TRBD2 matches 7 bases. Trimming removed 3 bases from V and 6 bases from J; junction bases left unmatched: 8. The germline V gene encodes CDR1 SGHVS and CDR2 FQNEAQ. The CDR3 is 15 residues long. The DNA of the CDR3 is TGTGCCAGCAGCTTTTTTCTAGGCGGGAGCAATGAGCAGTTCTTC. Translation gives CASSFFLGGSNEQFF.

V usage is TRBV29-1 and J usage is TRBJ1-1, with 8 bases matching TRBD1. Losses at the gene ends were 7 bases for V and 0 bases for J; bases not matched to a gene: 1. Germline V gene sequence: CDR1 SQVTM, CDR2 ANQGSEA. The CDR3 contains 12 residues. In nucleotides, the CDR3 is TGCAGCGGGGGACAGGTGAACACTGAAGCTTTCTTT. Its protein is CSGGQVNTEAFF.

This chain links TRBV28 with TRBJ1-5; D might be TRBD1 (5 bases). This CDR3 has 15 amino acids. Germline-derived CDR1 and CDR2 are MDHEN and SYDVKM. Between the trimmed V and J ends, which lost 4 bases and 5 bases, there was a span of 15 bases. The CDR3: CASSSAGRGYQPQHF. The CDR3 DNA reads as TGTGCCAGCAGTTCGGCGGGTAGGGGCTATCAGCCCCAGCATTTT. The full variable domain, with the rest looked up from reference TRBV28 and TRBJ1-5, is DVKVTQSSRYLVKRTGEKVFLECVQDMDHENMFWYRQDPGLGLRLIYFSYDVKMKEKGDIPEGYSVSREKKERFSLILESASTNQTSMYLCASSSAGRGYQPQHFGDGTRLSIL.

The chain recombines TRBV28 with TRBJ2-5; D unclear. The J call may be wrong; the DNA end is better matched by TRBJ2-7. CDR1 MDHEN and CDR2 SYDVKM come from the germline V gene. CDR3 size: 14 residues. The CDR3 region has the DNA TGTGCCAGCAGTTTCGATCCCAGAGACTACGAGCAGTACTTC. It is translated as CASSFDPRDYEQYF.

The genes are TRBV5-4 and TRBJ2-7; D is possibly TRBD2 (6 bases). Trimming pared 4 bases from V and 0 bases from J, leaving 14 bases between. The germline V gene encodes CDR1 SGHNT and CDR2 YYREEE (reference sequence). There are 15 residues in the CDR3. CDR3 in amino acids: CASSPGGKSSYEQYF. CDR3 DNA sequence: TGTGCCAGCAGCCCCGGAGGGAAGAGCTCCTACGAGCAGTACTTC.

The J gene is TRBJ1-1, the V gene TRBV19; the match to TRBD1 covers 7 bases. This CDR3 region has 15 residues. Germline CDR1 LNHDA, CDR2 SQIVND (reference sequence). The trim removed 4 bases at V and 2 bases at J, leaving 7 bases unmatched. In DNA, the CDR3 is TGTGCCAGTAGTACGGCGGGACAGTTAAACACTGAAGCTTTCTTT. Protein: CASSTAGQLNTEAFF.

V gene TRBV6-6 combines with J gene TRBJ2-2, with TRBD2 matching 8 bases. Looked up from germline, CDR1 is MNHNY and CDR2 is SVGAGI (reference sequence). V lost 2 bases and J lost 1; bases outside the gene matches: 3. This CDR3 region has 16 residues. The CDR3 DNA reads as TGTGCCAGCAGTTACGGCGGGGGGATGAACACCGGGGAGCTGTTTTTT. Translated, it gives CASSYGGGMNTGELFF.

This chain connects TRBV5-1 to TRBJ2-7, with TRBD1 as a possible D gene (6 bases). Trimming removed 3 bases from V and 3 bases from J, with 10 bases in between. CDR3 length equals 13 residues. The germline gives CDR1 SGHRS, CDR2 YFSETQ. In nucleotides, the CDR3 is TGCGCCAGCAGCTCGACAGGTTACTACGAGCAGTACTTC. Translated, it gives CASSSTGYYEQYF.